A selection of T cell receptor beta chains follows, all from one sample in a study of cytomegalovirus exposure and HLA in healthy donors. TCRdb's copy holds only in-frame clones and misses some; the assay was immunoSEQ multiplex PCR. The sample gives approximately 140,000 clones, approximately 85% of which show up once; 1.5% to 2% is in the top ten. Sequencing was done on a sample of PBMCs. The source is a boy between 5 and 17 years old in good health and CMV-seronegative. CDR3s include the opening cysteine and the closing phenylalanine or tryptophan. Fields, in order: D gene, V gene, CDR3 length, CDR3 protein. The D gene is left open where the match is weak.

>-|TRBV9|14
CASSDGGSNQPQHF
>-|TRBV5-1|17
CASSLAGGTGGGETQYF
>-|TRBV5-6|13
CASSLEAGSAAFF
>TRBD1|TRBV5-4|15
CASSLRTGGTDTQYF
>TRBD1|TRBV7-9|15
CASSSALDRGREQYF
>-|TRBV6-1|12
CASSRDSTEAFF
>-|TRBV5-1|12
CASSIYTGELFF
>-|TRBV14|14
CASSQDGRGDRLFF
>TRBD2|TRBV7-2|15
CASSMGLAGGPEQYF
>TRBD2|TRBV5-4|15
CASSFTGLAGDEQYF
>-|TRBV4-3|15
CASSQYRERDEKLFF
>TRBD1|TRBV7-9|16
CANYIFTGTENNEQFF
>TRBD1|TRBV6-5|15
CASSYVVTGDFGYTF
>TRBD2|TRBV30|13
CAWSVSGRDTQYF
>TRBD1|TRBV14|14
CASSLPGTGSGYTF
>-|TRBV7-2|15
CASSLVAGQLDEQYF